The following is a T cell receptor beta chain sequence with its context. Its antigen remains unidentified. The data were obtained in a study of cytomegalovirus exposure and HLA in healthy donors. The protocol was immunoSEQ multiplex PCR, while the TCRdb copy is restricted to in-frame clones and leaves out a portion. The sample has about 170,000 clones; roughly 86% are singletons. Study results and caveats: Some TCR beta chains (roughly 150 of them) were listed as cytomegalovirus-associated.

This CDR3 is 14 amino acids long. V shed 4 bases and J 1 base; nucleotides not matched to a gene: 2. Germline V gene data show CDR1 as SGHAT and CDR2 as FQDESV (reference sequence). The clonotype comes from a woman aged 18-30 years in good health and CMV-seropositive. The chain carries TRBV11-1 and TRBJ1-2, with 8 nucleotides matching TRBD1. Sequencing used PBMCs. CDR3 in amino acids: CASSSGQGNYGYTF. CDR3 bases: TGTGCCAGCAGCTCCGGACAGGGTAACTATGGCTACACCTTC.